This T cell receptor (beta chain) was sequenced during a study of T cell responses to AZD1222 COVID-19 vaccine. Study observations and caveats: A mostly white British donor set with more females was recruited, and clonal diversity was possibly underestimated. Of spike-specific TCRs, nearly half reportedly target regions left unmutated in variants. Spike-spanning, vaccine-associated CD4 TCRs were dominant at 160-218 and 743-854.

Here immunoSEQ multiplex PCR was the method, and the copy in TCRdb shows in-frame clones only, minus some. The sample yields tens of thousands of clones, roughly 88% seen once. V was shortened by 5 bases and J by 5 bases, with 9 bases between the two germline ends. The CDR3 has 12 amino acids. Per the germline V gene, CDR1 is SGHTA and CDR2 is FQGNSA. As to this clone: Its target is not known.

Researchers grouped second doses given at about 4 or about 12 weeks into one pool. The source material was peripheral blood, sampled 28 days after the second AZD1222 dose. The clonotype comes from an adult who received the AZD1222 COVID-19 vaccine. The chain has TRBV7-2 and TRBJ2-5, with a weak D call TRBD1 (5 bases). CDR3 in DNA: TGTGCCAGCAGCCACCCAGGGGAGACCCAGTACTTC. This gives the protein CASSHPGETQYF.